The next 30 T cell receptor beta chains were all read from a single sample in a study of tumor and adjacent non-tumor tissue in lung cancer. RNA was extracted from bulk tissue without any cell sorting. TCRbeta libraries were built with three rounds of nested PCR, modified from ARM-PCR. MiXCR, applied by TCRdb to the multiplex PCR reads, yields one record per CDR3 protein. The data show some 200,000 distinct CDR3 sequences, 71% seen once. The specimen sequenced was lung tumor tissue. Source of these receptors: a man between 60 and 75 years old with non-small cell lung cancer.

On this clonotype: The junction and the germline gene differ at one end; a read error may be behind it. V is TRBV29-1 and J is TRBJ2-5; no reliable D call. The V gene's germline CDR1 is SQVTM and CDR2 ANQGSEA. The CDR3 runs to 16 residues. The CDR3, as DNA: TGCAGCGTTGAAGATCTTGAATGGGCGGAACAAGAGACCCAATACTTC. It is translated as CSVEDLEWAEQETQYF.

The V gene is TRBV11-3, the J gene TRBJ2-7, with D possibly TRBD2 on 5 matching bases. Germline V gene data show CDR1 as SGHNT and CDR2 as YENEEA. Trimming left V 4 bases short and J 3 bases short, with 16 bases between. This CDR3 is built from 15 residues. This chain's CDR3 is CASSYRTGLIYEQYF. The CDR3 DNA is TGTGCCAGCAGCTATAGGACTGGATTAATCTACGAGCAGTACTTC.

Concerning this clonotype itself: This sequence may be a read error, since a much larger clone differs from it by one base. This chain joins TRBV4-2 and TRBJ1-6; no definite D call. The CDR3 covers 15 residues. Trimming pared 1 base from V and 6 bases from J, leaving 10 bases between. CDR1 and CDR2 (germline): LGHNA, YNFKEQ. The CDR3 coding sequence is TGTGCCAGCAGCCAAGGCGCAAGGGTTAATTCACCCCTCCACTTT. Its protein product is CASSQGARVNSPLHF.

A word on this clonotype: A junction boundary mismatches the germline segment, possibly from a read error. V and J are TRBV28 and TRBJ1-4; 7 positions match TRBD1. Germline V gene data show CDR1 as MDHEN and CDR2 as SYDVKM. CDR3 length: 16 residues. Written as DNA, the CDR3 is TGTGGCAGCAGCCCCCCTCAGGGGGTTACTTATGAAAAACTGTTTTTT. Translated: CGSSPPQGVTYEKLFF.

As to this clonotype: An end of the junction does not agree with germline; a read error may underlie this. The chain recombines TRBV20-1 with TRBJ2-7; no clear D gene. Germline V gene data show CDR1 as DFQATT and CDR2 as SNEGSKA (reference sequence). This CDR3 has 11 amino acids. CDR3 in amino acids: CSAIVGYVQYF. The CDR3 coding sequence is TGCAGTGCTATAGTGGGGTACGTGCAGTACTTC.

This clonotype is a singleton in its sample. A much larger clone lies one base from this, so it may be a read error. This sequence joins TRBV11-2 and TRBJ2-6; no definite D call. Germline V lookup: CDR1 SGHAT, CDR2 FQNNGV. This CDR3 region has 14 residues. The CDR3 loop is CASSLRSGTNVLTF. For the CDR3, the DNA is TGTGCCAGCAGCTTAAGGTCTGGGACCAACGTCCTGACTTTC.

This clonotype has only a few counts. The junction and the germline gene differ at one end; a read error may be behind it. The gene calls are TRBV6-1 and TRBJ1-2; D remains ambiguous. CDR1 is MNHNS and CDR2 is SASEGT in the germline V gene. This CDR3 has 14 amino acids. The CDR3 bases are TGTGCCAGCAGTCAAGAGAAGGGCCCCTATGGCTACATCTTC. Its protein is CASSQEKGPYGYIF.

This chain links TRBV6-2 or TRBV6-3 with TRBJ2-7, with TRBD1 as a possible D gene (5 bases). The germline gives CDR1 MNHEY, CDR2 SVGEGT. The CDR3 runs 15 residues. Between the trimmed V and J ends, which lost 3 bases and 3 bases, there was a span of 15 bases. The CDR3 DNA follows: TGTGCCAGCAGTTATTGGAAGGGGCCAGTCTACGAGCAGTACTTC. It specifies CASSYWKGPVYEQYF.

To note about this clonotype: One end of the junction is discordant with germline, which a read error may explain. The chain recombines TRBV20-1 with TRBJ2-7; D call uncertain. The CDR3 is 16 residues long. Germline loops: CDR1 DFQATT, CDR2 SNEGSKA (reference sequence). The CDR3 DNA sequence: TGCAGTTCTAGAGACCTCACGGCTCAGGATGCGTACGAGCAGTATTTC. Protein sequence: CSSRDLTAQDAYEQYF.

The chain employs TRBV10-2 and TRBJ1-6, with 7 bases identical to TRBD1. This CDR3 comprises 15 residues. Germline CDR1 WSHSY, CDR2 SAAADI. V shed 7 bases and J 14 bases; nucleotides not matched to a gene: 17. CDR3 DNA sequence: TGCGCCAGCACTGAATTCCGGACAGGCTCTGACACCCTCCACTTT. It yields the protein CASTEFRTGSDTLHF.

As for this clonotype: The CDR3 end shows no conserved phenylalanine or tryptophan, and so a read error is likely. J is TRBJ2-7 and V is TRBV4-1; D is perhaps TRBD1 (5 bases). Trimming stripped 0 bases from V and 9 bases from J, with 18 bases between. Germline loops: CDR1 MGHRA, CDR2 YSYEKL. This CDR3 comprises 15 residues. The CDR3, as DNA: TGCGCCAGCAGCCAAGATGAGCCAGGGCCTACGAGGCAGTACCTC. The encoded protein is CASSQDEPGPTRQYL.

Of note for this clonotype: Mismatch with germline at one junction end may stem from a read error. The CDR3, as DNA: TGTGCCAGCAGCTTTATGGTGGGTAATTCACCCCTCCATTTT. Its protein is CASSFMVGNSPLHF. V is TRBV11-2 and J is TRBJ1-6; D not certain. CDR3 length equals 14 residues. Per germline, CDR1 SGHAT and CDR2 FQNNGV.

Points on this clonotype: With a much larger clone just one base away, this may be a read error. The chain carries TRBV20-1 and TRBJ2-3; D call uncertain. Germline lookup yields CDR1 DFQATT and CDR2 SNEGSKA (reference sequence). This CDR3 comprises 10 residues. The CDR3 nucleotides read TGCAGTGCTAGGGCAGATACGCATTATTTT. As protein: CSARADTHYF.

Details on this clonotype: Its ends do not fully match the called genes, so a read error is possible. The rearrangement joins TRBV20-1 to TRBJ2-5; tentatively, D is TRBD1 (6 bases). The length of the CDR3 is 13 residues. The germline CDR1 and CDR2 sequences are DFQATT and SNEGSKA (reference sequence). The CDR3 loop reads CSARAGVGETQYF. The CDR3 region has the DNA TGCAGTGCGAGGGCAGGGGTCGGAGAGACGCAGTACTTC.

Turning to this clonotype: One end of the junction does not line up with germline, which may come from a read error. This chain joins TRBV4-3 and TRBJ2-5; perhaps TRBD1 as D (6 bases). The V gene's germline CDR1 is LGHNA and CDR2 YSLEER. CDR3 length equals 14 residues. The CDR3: CVSSQGQGLETQYF. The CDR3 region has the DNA TGCGTCAGCAGCCAAGGCCAGGGGTTAGAGACCCAGTACTTC.

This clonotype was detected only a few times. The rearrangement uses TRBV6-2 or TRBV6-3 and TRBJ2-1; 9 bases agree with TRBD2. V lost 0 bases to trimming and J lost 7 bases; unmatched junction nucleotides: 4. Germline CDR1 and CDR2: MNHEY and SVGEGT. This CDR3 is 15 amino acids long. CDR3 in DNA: TGTGCCAGCAGTTACTCAGCGGGAGGCGGGAATGAGCAGTTCTTC. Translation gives CASSYSAGGGNEQFF.

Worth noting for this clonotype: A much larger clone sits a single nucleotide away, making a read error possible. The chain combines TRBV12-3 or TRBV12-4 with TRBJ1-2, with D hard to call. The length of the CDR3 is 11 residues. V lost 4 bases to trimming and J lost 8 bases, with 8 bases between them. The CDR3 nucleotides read TGTGCCAGCAGTTCCCATAGGGGCTACACCTTC. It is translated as CASSSHRGYTF.

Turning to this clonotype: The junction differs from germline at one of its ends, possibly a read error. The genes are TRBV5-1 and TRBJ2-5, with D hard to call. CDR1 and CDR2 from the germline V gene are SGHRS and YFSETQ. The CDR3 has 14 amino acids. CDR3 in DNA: TGCGCCAGGAGCTTGCCCACGGTGTCAGAGACCCAGTACTTC. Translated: CARSLPTVSETQYF. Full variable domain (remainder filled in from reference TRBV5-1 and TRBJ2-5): KAGVTQTPRYLIKTRGQQVTLSCSPISGHRSVSWYQQTPGQGLQFLFEYFSETQRNKGNFPGRFSGRQFSNSRSEMNVSTLELGDSALYLCARSLPTVSETQYFGPGTRLLVL.

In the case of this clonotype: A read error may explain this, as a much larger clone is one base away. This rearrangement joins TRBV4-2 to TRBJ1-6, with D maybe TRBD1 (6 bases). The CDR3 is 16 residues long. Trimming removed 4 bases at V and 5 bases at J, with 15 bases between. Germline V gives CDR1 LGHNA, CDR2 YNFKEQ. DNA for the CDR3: TGTGCCAGCAGCCTAAACGGGGGCAACAATAATTCACCCCTCCACTTT. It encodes CASSLNGGNNNSPLHF.

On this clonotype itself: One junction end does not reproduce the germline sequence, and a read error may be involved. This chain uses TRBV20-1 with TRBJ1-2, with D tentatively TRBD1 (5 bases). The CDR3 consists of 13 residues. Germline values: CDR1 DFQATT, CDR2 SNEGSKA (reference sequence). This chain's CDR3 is CSSSVDSLRGYIF. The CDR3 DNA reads TGCAGTTCTAGTGTCGACAGCCTCCGGGGCTACATCTTC.

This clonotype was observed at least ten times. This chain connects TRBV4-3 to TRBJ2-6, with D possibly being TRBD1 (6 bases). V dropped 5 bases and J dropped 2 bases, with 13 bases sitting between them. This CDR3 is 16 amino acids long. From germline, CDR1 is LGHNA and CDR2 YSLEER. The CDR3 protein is CASSAQGGTGANVLTF. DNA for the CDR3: TGCGCCAGCAGCGCACAGGGTGGAACTGGGGCCAACGTCCTGACTTTC.

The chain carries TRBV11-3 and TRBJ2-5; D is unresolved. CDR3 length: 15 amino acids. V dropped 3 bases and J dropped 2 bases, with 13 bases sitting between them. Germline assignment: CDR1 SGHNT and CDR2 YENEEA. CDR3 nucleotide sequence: TGTGCCAGCAGCTTTGATATGGGATCACAAGAGACCCAGTACTTC. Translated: CASSFDMGSQETQYF.

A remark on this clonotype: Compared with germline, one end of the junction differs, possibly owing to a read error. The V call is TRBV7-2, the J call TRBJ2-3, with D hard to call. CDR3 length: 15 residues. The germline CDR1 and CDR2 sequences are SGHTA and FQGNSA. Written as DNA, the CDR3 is TGTGTCAGCAGCTTAGCCCTGCACTTCACAGATATGCAGTATTTT. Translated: CVSSLALHFTDMQYF.

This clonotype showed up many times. CDR3: CASSEINRGTDQPQHF. CDR3 nucleotides: TGTGCCAGCAGTGAAATCAACAGGGGCACGGATCAGCCCCAGCATTTT. The chain carries TRBV6-1 and TRBJ1-5; 7 nucleotides line up with TRBD1. J lost 5 bases, V lost 2 bases, and 9 bases had no gene match. Per the germline V gene, CDR1 is MNHNS and CDR2 is SASEGT. CDR3 length: 16 amino acids.

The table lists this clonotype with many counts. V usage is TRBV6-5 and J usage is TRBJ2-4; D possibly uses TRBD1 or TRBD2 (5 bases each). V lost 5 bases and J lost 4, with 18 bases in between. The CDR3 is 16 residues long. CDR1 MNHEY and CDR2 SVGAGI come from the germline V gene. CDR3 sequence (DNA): TGTGCCAGCAGTCCGGGATTGGGGCCCGTAAAAAACATTCAGTACTTC. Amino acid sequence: CASSPGLGPVKNIQYF.

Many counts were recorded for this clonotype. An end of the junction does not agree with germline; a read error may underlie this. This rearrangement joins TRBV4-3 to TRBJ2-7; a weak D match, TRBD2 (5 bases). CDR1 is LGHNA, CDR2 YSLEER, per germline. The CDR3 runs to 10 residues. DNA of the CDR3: TGCGCCAGCAGCCAGGACTCCGGGTTCTTC. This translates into CASSQDSGFF.

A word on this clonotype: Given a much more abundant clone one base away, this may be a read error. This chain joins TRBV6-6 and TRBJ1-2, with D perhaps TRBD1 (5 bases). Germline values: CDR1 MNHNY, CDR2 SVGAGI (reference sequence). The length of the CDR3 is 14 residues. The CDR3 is CASTPGDSNYDYTF. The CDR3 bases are TGTGCCAGCACCCCCGGGGACTCGAACTATGACTACACCTTC.

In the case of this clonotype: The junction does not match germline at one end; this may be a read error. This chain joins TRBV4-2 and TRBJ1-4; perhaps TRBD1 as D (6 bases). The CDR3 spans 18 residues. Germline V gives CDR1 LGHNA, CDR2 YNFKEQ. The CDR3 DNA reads TGTGTCAGCAGTCAAGATCCTTGGTTGCCAGGGGCGTCTGAAAAACTGTTTTTT. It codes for CVSSQDPWLPGASEKLFF.

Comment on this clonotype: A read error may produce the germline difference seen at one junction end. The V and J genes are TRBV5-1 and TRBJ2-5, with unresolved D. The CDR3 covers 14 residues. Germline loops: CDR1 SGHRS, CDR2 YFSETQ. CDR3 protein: CASTWGRGVEIQYF. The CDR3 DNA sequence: TGCGCCAGCACCTGGGGTCGCGGCGTAGAGATCCAGTACTTC.

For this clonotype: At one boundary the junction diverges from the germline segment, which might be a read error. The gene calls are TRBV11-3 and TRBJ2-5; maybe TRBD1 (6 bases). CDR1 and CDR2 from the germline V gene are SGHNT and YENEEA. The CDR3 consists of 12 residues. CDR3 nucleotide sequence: TGTGCCATCAGCCTCAGGGGAGAGACCCAGTACTTC. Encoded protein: CAISLRGETQYF.